The rows below give T cell receptor beta chains drawn from one sample of a study of blood T cell repertoires in COVID-19. The assay was immunoSEQ multiplex PCR, and TCRdb's table has in-frame clones only and misses some. The table lists roughly 250,000 clones, 83% of them singletons. The sample taken for sequencing was peripheral blood. These receptors all come from a middle-aged man with active or convalescent COVID-19. Both conserved end residues are trimmed from each CDR3.

>TRBJ1-5|TRBV6-1|14
ASSVGRQYSNQPQH
>TRBJ2-1|TRBV5-4|13
ASSPGREAFNEQF
>TRBJ1-3|TRBV11-2|12
ASSLGSFGNTIY
>TRBJ1-4|TRBV30|13
AWSSSRAGGEKLF
>TRBJ2-3|TRBV7-9|13
ASSSSRGAKDTQY
>TRBJ1-2|TRBV4-2|15
ASSQDQTDFANYGYT
>TRBJ1-1|TRBV19|11
ASSTGQGAKAF
>TRBJ2-5|TRBV4-2|15
ASSQAYPPGYQETQY
>TRBJ1-1|TRBV19|11
ASSTTGNTEAF
>TRBJ1-1|TRBV29-1|11
SAGDRALTEAF
>TRBJ1-1|TRBV7-9|10
ASSSPYREAF
>TRBJ1-2|TRBV3-1/TRBV3-2|10
ASSYGGYGYT
>TRBJ2-7|TRBV6-5|12
ASTQQGPRYEQY
>TRBJ1-2|TRBV5-4|11
ASSLVGGYGYT
>TRBJ1-4|TRBV29-1|11
SVLTGPPEKLF
>TRBJ1-2|TRBV12-3/TRBV12-4|11
ASSSGHNYGYT
>TRBJ2-1|TRBV27|14
ASSSGQPSSYNEQF
>TRBJ1-1|TRBV2|12
ASMRPPMNTEAF
>TRBJ1-4|TRBV4-1|12
ASSLRQGGEKLF
>TRBJ2-7|TRBV30|10
AWSRGWYEQY
>TRBJ1-4|TRBV19|11
ASRRRSDEKLF
>TRBJ1-2|TRBV29-1|11
SVEEAGIDGYT
>TRBJ2-1|TRBV9|12
ASSVESGGDSQF
>TRBJ2-2|TRBV28|20
ASSSFLAVAGEPRTVTGELF
>TRBJ1-3|TRBV9|13
ASSVGTASGNTIY
>TRBJ2-3|TRBV5-4|12
ASRGDYSTDTQY
>TRBJ2-2|TRBV18|13
ASSPPDRGTGELF
>TRBJ1-2|TRBV11-2|10
ASSPQGWGYT
>TRBJ1-6|TRBV13|12
ASSSDSSNSPLH
>TRBJ2-5|TRBV7-3|11
ASSRQGWETQY
>TRBJ1-1|TRBV7-3|11
ASSTIGGTEAF
>TRBJ2-2|TRBV29-1|10
SAPRVTGELF
>TRBJ2-5|TRBV14|13
ASSHRNKPGGTQY
>TRBJ2-1|TRBV2|12
ASKTGTTYNEQF
>TRBJ1-2|TRBV21-1|11
ASSKATGATRT
>TRBJ2-7|TRBV5-1|11
ASREQGGYEQY
>TRBJ2-2|TRBV18|15
ASSPNPGQGASGELF
>TRBJ1-2|TRBV19|10
ASTDTDYGYT
>TRBJ1-1|TRBV25-1|13
ASSGMTGLGTEAF
>TRBJ1-1|TRBV19|12
ASSVRRGSTEAF
>TRBJ2-2|TRBV18|14
ASSPVGGADTGELF